The next 2 T cell receptor beta chains were all read from a single sample in a study of response to subunit inactivated influenza vaccine (dated by TCRdb to 2016 to 2018). Receptors were amplified or captured by RT-PCR. Instrument used: Illumina HiSeq 2500. TCRdb passed the public sequencing reads through fastp at Q25 and MiXCR, retaining productive beta sequences. Rows with a matching CDR3 protein are joined into one entry that keeps the most common DNA and genes. A total of about 830,000 distinct CDR3 sequences appear in this sample, 18% of them only once. The ten largest make up about 11% of the sample. The input for sequencing was PBMCs from blood, taken 5 days after vaccination. The receptor set was obtained from a middle-aged man who received an inactivated influenza vaccine. Donor details come from another sample of the same person, matched by shared clones.

This clonotype came up a few times. The V call is TRBV9, the J call TRBJ2-2; D gene unclear. The V and J ends lost 0 bases and 5 bases respectively, with 11 bases between them. Germline assignment: CDR1 SGDLS and CDR2 YYNGEE. CDR3 length: 15 residues. CDR3 protein: CASSVDHRVTGELFF. The CDR3 bases are TGTGCCAGCAGCGTAGACCACAGAGTTACCGGGGAGCTGTTTTTT.

The chain carries TRBV24-1 and TRBJ2-6; no firm D call. The ends were cut back, 5 bases at V and 0 bases at J, with 13 bases in the middle. Germline-derived CDR1 and CDR2 are KGHDR and SFDVKD. The CDR3 has 17 amino acids. The CDR3 sequence is CATSGGATSSGANVLTF. The CDR3 nucleotides are TGTGCCACCAGTGGTGGAGCCACCAGCTCTGGGGCCAACGTCCTGACTTTC.